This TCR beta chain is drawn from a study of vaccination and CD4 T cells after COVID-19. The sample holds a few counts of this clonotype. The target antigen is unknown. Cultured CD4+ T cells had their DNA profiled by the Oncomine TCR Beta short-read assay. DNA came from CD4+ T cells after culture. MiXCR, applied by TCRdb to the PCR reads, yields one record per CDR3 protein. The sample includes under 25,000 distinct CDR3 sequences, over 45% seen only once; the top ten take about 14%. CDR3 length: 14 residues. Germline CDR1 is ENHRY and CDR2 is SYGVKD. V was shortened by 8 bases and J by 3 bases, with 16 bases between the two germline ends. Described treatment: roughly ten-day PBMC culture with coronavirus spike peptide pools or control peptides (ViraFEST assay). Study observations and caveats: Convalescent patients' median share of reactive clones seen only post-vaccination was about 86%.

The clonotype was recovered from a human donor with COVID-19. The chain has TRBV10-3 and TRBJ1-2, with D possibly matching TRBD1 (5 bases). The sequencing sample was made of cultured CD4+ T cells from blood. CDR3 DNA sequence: TGTGCCATCGGTCAGGGTGTAATGGACTATGGCTACACCTTC. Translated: CAIGQGVMDYGYTF.